This T cell receptor beta chain was sequenced for a study of beta chain features in type 1 diabetes. Whole-study findings and limits: Shorter templates might be favored by PCR, equally in patients and controls. Type 1 diabetes patients had VDJ junctions that carried fewer insertions and more deletions.

Points on this clone: Its antigen remains unknown. At one end the junction does not follow the germline gene, possibly because of a read error.

As every portion of the isolated RNA was reverse transcribed, the sequencing read expressed TCRB transcripts. Sequencing was performed with immunoSEQ multiplex PCR; in TCRdb, only in-frame clones are kept and a portion is missing. The sample has some 900,000 clones; roughly 15% are singletons. Each sorted fraction was over 95% pure. The source of this sequence is a young woman in good health. Material for sequencing was naive CD4+ T cells from blood.

The CDR3 DNA is TGTGCCAGCAGTGAAGGGACAGGGGCGAACCGAGCCAACTTC. This translates into CASSEGTGANRANF. V is TRBV2 and J is TRBJ2-4, with TRBD1 identical over 9 bases. Per germline, CDR1 SNHLY and CDR2 FYNNEI. The CDR3 totals 14 residues.